This T cell receptor beta chain stems from a study of response to subunit inactivated influenza vaccine. This clonotype was counted between two and nine times. CDR3 size: 13 residues. Trimming pared 2 bases from V and 1 base from J, leaving 7 bases between. Germline-derived CDR1 and CDR2 are SQVTM and ANQGSEA. TCRdb re-called the RT-PCR reads through MiXCR, storing one row per CDR3 protein. The table records about 620,000 distinct CDR3 sequences, over 9% of them present only once. These data are also associated with another study on T cells expressing NK-cell markers. This second report adds: TCR beta cDNA was made by 5'RACE template switching with UMIs. Sorted CD3+CD56-NKG2C+, CD3+CD56+NKG2C- and CD3+CD56+NKG2C+ T cells were the source of the TCR beta repertoires. There remained a lack of clarity about HCMV specificity of expanded NKG2C+ T cell clones.

Material: PBMCs from blood, obtained on the day of vaccination. The gene calls are TRBV29-1 and TRBJ2-3; D ambiguous. This receptor was taken from a man over 45 who received an inactivated influenza vaccine. The CDR3 loop is CSVETPGTDTQYF. DNA for the CDR3: TGCAGCGTTGAAACCCCTGGCACAGATACGCAGTATTTT.